These 3 T cell receptor beta chains share one sample of origin, sequenced in a study of regulatory T cells in long-lasting Graves disease. Construction of TCR beta libraries relied on iRepertoire HTBI primers and on Arm-PCR targeting CDR3 regions. TCRdb re-called the multiplex PCR reads with MiXCR, one entry per CDR3 protein. The top ten hold roughly 29% of the sample, which has 360,000 or so distinct CDR3 sequences, over 15% seen once. Noted time point: newly diagnosed GD, antithyroid drugs for less than 3 months. Following extraction of RNA from PBMCs, that RNA was used to make the TCR library. This sample was also put to use in a study of T cells in Graves' hyperthyroidism and ophthalmopathy.

The sequenced sample was peripheral blood mononuclear cells (PBMCs), obtained at new diagnosis, from a patient treated with antithyroid drugs. All receptors derive from a man aged 40-55 years with Graves disease.

The gene calls are TRBV7-6 and TRBJ2-2; D uncertain. Trimming shortened V by 2 bases and J by 3 bases, and 7 bases separated the two germline ends. Germline V gene lookup returns CDR1 SGHVS and CDR2 FNYEAQ. The CDR3 has 14 residues. In DNA, the CDR3 is TGTGCCAGCAGCTTAACCGAGTACACCGGGGAGCTGTTTTTT. It yields the protein CASSLTEYTGELFF.

The chain has TRBV6-1 and TRBJ2-5; 9 positions match TRBD1. J gave up 7 bases and V 6 bases, and 9 bases lay outside the gene matches. The CDR3 is made up of 14 amino acids. Germline V gives CDR1 MNHNS, CDR2 SASEGT. The CDR3 spells CASREQGAVGTQYF. The CDR3, as DNA: TGTGCCAGCAGGGAACAGGGGGCGGTTGGGACCCAGTACTTC.

At least ten counts were recorded for this clonotype. J is TRBJ2-7 and V is TRBV6-5; no clear D gene. V shed 4 bases and J shed 2 bases, with 12 bases lying between them. The CDR3 totals 14 residues. Germline V lookup: CDR1 MNHEY, CDR2 SVGAGI. The CDR3 loop is CASSFEEGPYEQYF. The CDR3 DNA is TGTGCCAGCAGTTTCGAGGAAGGACCCTACGAGCAGTACTTC.